These T cell receptor beta chains were read from a single sample in a study of technical replicates of blood from a handful of donors. The method was immunoSEQ multiplex PCR; TCRdb's version includes in-frame clones alone and lacks a portion of them. The sample has about 79,000 clones; roughly 94% are singletons. Sequencing was performed on T cells isolated from PBMCs. The source is a human donor in good health. Each CDR3 is given with its conserved first and last residue. The D gene is left open where the match is weak. Clone sizes are given selectively: once, few, many, or a class where the clone is expanded.

j_gene	d_gene	v_gene	abundance	CDR3nt	CDR3aa
TRBJ2-7	TRBD2	TRBV4-1	-	TGCGCCAGCAGCCTCCCGGGGGGGCGCGGGGACGAGCAGTACTTC	CASSLPGGRGDEQYF
TRBJ2-7	TRBD1	TRBV9	-	TGTGCCAGCAGCGCCGGAGCCGGGACAGGGGGCGAACAGTACTTC	CASSAGAGTGGEQYF
TRBJ1-1	-	TRBV30	-	TGTGCCTGGAGTCTCCCCAGGGAGGGGGTACGTGAAGCTTTCTTT	CAWSLPREGVREAFF
TRBJ2-7	TRBD1	TRBV28	-	TGTGCCAGCAAGACAGGGGGCGGATACGAGCAGTACTTC	CASKTGGGYEQYF
TRBJ1-1	-	TRBV4-1	-	TGCGCCAGCAGCCATGTTGACCTGATTCGGGTCTTTGTTTTCTTT	CASSHVDLIRVFVFF
TRBJ2-7	TRBD1	TRBV6-5	-	TGTGCCAGCAGTTACTCAAGACAGGGGGCCTACGAGCAGTACTTC	CASSYSRQGAYEQYF
TRBJ2-1	TRBD1	TRBV19	-	TGTGCCAGTAGTATTCTGGACAGGGGGGTGGATGAGCAGTTCTTC	CASSILDRGVDEQFF
TRBJ1-4	-	TRBV27	-	TGTGCCAGCAGTTCCCCGGGGATTGGTGAAAAACTGTTTTTT	CASSSPGIGEKLFF
TRBJ1-1	-	TRBV15	-	TGTGCCACCAGCCGGGATACGATGAACACTGAAGCTTTCTTT	CATSRDTMNTEAFF
TRBJ2-7	-	TRBV11-3	once	TGTGCCAGCAGCTTCTCCAGGAAGCGGAGCGAGCAGTACTTC	CASSFSRKRSEQYF
TRBJ2-4	TRBD2	TRBV10-2	-	TGCGCCAGCAGTTTACTAGCGGGAGGAAGTCAGGACATTCAGTACTTC	CASSLLAGGSQDIQYF
TRBJ2-7	-	TRBV15	-	TGTGCCACCAGCAGCCCCTCGGGAATCTTCTACGAGCAGTACTTC	CATSSPSGIFYEQYF
TRBJ2-2	TRBD2	TRBV5-1	-	TGCGCCAGCAGCCTCCCCGCGGGGGGTTCCACCGGGGAGCTGTTTTTT	CASSLPAGGSTGELFF
TRBJ1-2	-	TRBV10-3	-	TGTGCCATCAGTGAGTCCCCCGTAACAGTGGACTATGGCTACACCTTC	CAISESPVTVDYGYTF
TRBJ1-4	-	TRBV28	-	TGTGCCAGCAACCGGGAAGGGAGTTGGGGGGCAACTAATGAAAAACTGTTTTTT	CASNREGSWGATNEKLFF
TRBJ2-7	-	TRBV29-1	few	TGCAGCGTTGAAGATCCGAGTACTTCACAGGAGCCCTACGAGCAGTACTTC	CSVEDPSTSQEPYEQYF
TRBJ2-1	TRBD2	TRBV9	-	TGTGCCAGCAGCGCTCCACCGGGGGGAGGGAATGAGCAGTTCTTC	CASSAPPGGGNEQFF
TRBJ2-1	TRBD2	TRBV18	-	TGTGCCAGCTCACCACCAGGACTAGCGGAAGGCTACAATGAGCAGTTCTTC	CASSPPGLAEGYNEQFF
TRBJ2-7	-	TRBV5-6	-	TGTGCCAGCAGCTGGGCGGGCTACGAGCAGTACTTC	CASSWAGYEQYF
TRBJ1-5	TRBD1	TRBV6-5	-	TGTGCCAGCAGTTACGCACCACCGGACAGGAATCAGCCCCAGCATTTT	CASSYAPPDRNQPQHF
TRBJ2-1	TRBD1	TRBV6-4	-	TGTGCCAGCGCTAGGGAGGGGACAGGGGGCAATGAGCAGTTCTTC	CASAREGTGGNEQFF
TRBJ2-5	-	TRBV7-9	-	TGTGCCAGCAGGAAGACCCCCCAGGTTGGGGAGACCCAGTACTTC	CASRKTPQVGETQYF
TRBJ1-1	TRBD1	TRBV18	-	TGTGCCAGCTCACCAAATCCCGGACAGGGCACTGAAGCTTTCTTT	CASSPNPGQGTEAFF
TRBJ1-1	-	TRBV28	-	TGTGCCAGCAGTTTCTTTGGAGGCTTAGTGAACACTGAAGCTTTCTTT	CASSFFGGLVNTEAFF
TRBJ1-2	-	TRBV7-9	few	TGTGCCAGCAGCCTTAGACAGGATCCCTCCTATGGCTACACCTTC	CASSLRQDPSYGYTF
TRBJ2-1	TRBD1	TRBV28	-	TGTGCCAGCAGTCGGACAGGGTCGGGATACAATGAGCAGTTCTTC	CASSRTGSGYNEQFF
TRBJ2-2	TRBD1	TRBV28	-	TGTGCCAGCAGTTCGCATACGGGGGACAGGGGGCCCCGGCGGTCCCGGGAGCTGTTTTTT	CASSSHTGDRGPRRSRELFF
TRBJ1-1	-	TRBV27	-	TGTGCCAGCAGTTTGGAGGGGAACACTGAAGCTTTCTTT	CASSLEGNTEAFF
TRBJ2-1	-	TRBV5-1	-	TGCGCCAGCAGCTTCTCAGGGGGGCGCCGGAATGAGCAGTTCTTC	CASSFSGGRRNEQFF
TRBJ2-7	TRBD2	TRBV2	-	TGTGCCAGCAGGGGGACTAGCGGAAATTACGAGCAGTACTTC	CASRGTSGNYEQYF
TRBJ2-3	TRBD2	TRBV18	once	TGTGCCAGCTCACCCATAGCGGGAGGCACAGATACGCAGTATTTT	CASSPIAGGTDTQYF
TRBJ2-1	TRBD2	TRBV6-5	-	TGTGCCAGCAGCTCAATAGCGGGGGGCCGAAATGAGCAGTTCTTC	CASSSIAGGRNEQFF
TRBJ2-3	-	TRBV28	-	TGTGCCAGCAGCCTACAGGGCCCAGATACGCAGTATTTT	CASSLQGPDTQYF
TRBJ2-1	TRBD1	TRBV4-1	-	TGCGCCAGCAGCCCGAGTAGGACAGGAGGTAATGAGCAGTTCTTC	CASSPSRTGGNEQFF
TRBJ2-1	-	TRBV5-1	-	TGCGCCAGCAGATTACGGGGGACCCCATACAATGAGCAGTTCTTC	CASRLRGTPYNEQFF
TRBJ1-1	-	TRBV4-1	-	TGCGCCAGCAGCCAACCCAACAGGGACACTGAAGCTTTCTTT	CASSQPNRDTEAFF
TRBJ2-7	-	TRBV6-1	-	TGTGCCAGCGGGGACTTTGGGGGGAGTTCCTACGAGCAGTACTTC	CASGDFGGSSYEQYF
TRBJ2-3	TRBD2	TRBV6-1	-	TGTGCCAGCCGGAGACTAGCGGGAGGGCCGGATACGCAGTATTTT	CASRRLAGGPDTQYF
TRBJ2-1	TRBD2	TRBV28	-	TGTGCCAGCAGTTTTCTTTCCGCTAGCGGAGCCAATGAGCAGTTCTTC	CASSFLSASGANEQFF
TRBJ1-5	-	TRBV28	-	TGTGCCAGCAGCCGCCGGCTGAGGGATGGCAATCAGCCCCAGCATTTT	CASSRRLRDGNQPQHF
TRBJ1-5	-	TRBV27	-	TGTGCCAGCAGCCTTGTGGGGGGGCCCCAGCATTTT	CASSLVGGPQHF
TRBJ2-6	-	TRBV28	-	TGTGCCAGCAGTTTCTCCTCTGGGGCCAACGTCCTGACTTTC	CASSFSSGANVLTF
TRBJ2-7	TRBD2	TRBV10-3	-	TGTGCCATCAGTGGACTAGCGGGGAACTACGAGCAGTACTTC	CAISGLAGNYEQYF
TRBJ2-5	TRBD2	TRBV5-1	-	TGCGCCAGCAGCACCAGAGGACTAGCGGGGGAGTACCAAGAGACCCAGTACTTC	CASSTRGLAGEYQETQYF
TRBJ2-7	-	TRBV7-2	-	TGTGCCAGCAGGTCACGGGACTCCTACGAGCAGTACTTC	CASRSRDSYEQYF
TRBJ2-7	-	TRBV4-1	-	TGCGCCAGCAGCCAAGATAAGGTAGGGAGACCCTACGAGCAGTACTTC	CASSQDKVGRPYEQYF
TRBJ2-7	TRBD1	TRBV6-5	-	TGTGCCAGCAGTAGGGGGGACAGGGACTCCTACGAGCAGTACTTC	CASSRGDRDSYEQYF
TRBJ2-2	-	TRBV18	once	TGTGCCAGCTCACCACCCAGGCAGGGGACGAACACCGGGGAGCTGTTTTTT	CASSPPRQGTNTGELFF
TRBJ2-7	-	TRBV19	-	TGTGCCAGTAACCTCGGACTGGCTGAACCCTACGAGCAGTACTTC	CASNLGLAEPYEQYF
TRBJ1-5	-	TRBV4-1	-	TGCGCCAGCAGCCCCCTGGGGCTCAGGCCCCAGCATTTT	CASSPLGLRPQHF
TRBJ1-2	-	TRBV9	-	TGTGCCAGCAGCCCGAGCGGGGGGGTGGGCTATGGCTACACCTTC	CASSPSGGVGYGYTF
TRBJ2-7	TRBD1	TRBV13	-	TGTGCCAGCAGCTCCAACCCGCTGACAGGGGGCATCTACGAGCAGTACTTC	CASSSNPLTGGIYEQYF
TRBJ2-1	-	TRBV5-1	-	TGCGCCAGCAGCTTGGTAGCACAGGGTAGGGGGAATGAGCAGTTCTTC	CASSLVAQGRGNEQFF
TRBJ1-1	-	TRBV14	-	TGTGCCAGCAGCCAAGATGATTACTTTATGGTCGTAGCTTTCTTT	CASSQDDYFMVVAFF
TRBJ1-1	-	TRBV2	-	TGTGCCAGCAGTGTCAGGTCAGGGAACACTGAAGCTTTCTTT	CASSVRSGNTEAFF
TRBJ2-2	-	TRBV5-1	-	TGCGCCAGCAGCGCGACCGGGGAGCTGTTTTTT	CASSATGELFF
TRBJ2-1	TRBD2	TRBV10-3	-	TGTGCCATCAGTGATAGCGGGAGAGATTACAATGAGCAGTTCTTC	CAISDSGRDYNEQFF